What follows are 26 T cell receptor beta chains derived from one specimen sequenced in a study of read filtering for tumor transcriptome and immune sequencing. From roughly 390 ng of RNA, a library with molecular barcoded alpha/delta and beta/gamma adaptors was made. From the reads, TCRdb called clonotypes with MiXCR, one entry per CDR3 protein. The sample has approximately 93,000 distinct CDR3 sequences; roughly a fifth are singletons. Sequenced input: a population of CD138-negative cells sorted from bone marrow. The receptor source for this set is a donor aged 40 or older with multiple myeloma.

The gene calls are TRBV7-9 and TRBJ2-5, with D hard to call. CDR3 length equals 14 residues. The germline gives CDR1 SEHNR, CDR2 FQNEAQ (reference sequence). Trimming removed 1 base from V and 4 bases from J, with 10 bases in between. DNA for the CDR3: TGTGCCAGCAGCTTAGTACATCCCGGAGAGACCCAGTACTTC. Amino acid sequence: CASSLVHPGETQYF.

This clonotype occurred many times. The rearrangement joins TRBV7-9 to TRBJ1-1, with D perhaps matching TRBD1 (5 bases). This CDR3 is built from 13 residues. Germline V gene sequence: CDR1 SEHNR, CDR2 FQNEAQ (reference sequence). Trimming removed 4 bases from V and 3 bases from J, with 9 bases in between. For the CDR3, the DNA is TGTGCCAGCAGCTCGGACATGTACACTGAAGCTTTCTTT. Translated: CASSSDMYTEAFF. Full variable domain (remainder filled in from reference TRBV7-9 and TRBJ1-1): DTGVSQNPRHKITKRGQNVTFRCDPISEHNRLYWYRQTLGQGPEFLTYFQNEAQLEKSRLLSDRFSAERPKGSFSTLEIQRTEQGDSAMYLCASSSDMYTEAFFGQGTRLTVV.

This clonotype was seen many times. This chain links TRBV3-1 with TRBJ2-1; 8 nucleotides line up with TRBD2. This CDR3 is built from 18 residues. With 4 bases clipped from V and 4 bases from J, the junction kept 15 bases outside the gene matches. In germline, CDR1 is LGHDT, CDR2 YNNKEL (reference sequence). The DNA of the CDR3 is TGTGCCAGCAGCCTCGGACTAGCAGCCCTGAGAACGTACAATGAGCAGTTCTTC. Amino acid sequence: CASSLGLAALRTYNEQFF.

This clonotype was counted at least ten times. CDR3 DNA: TGTGCCAGCAGTTTATTCCAGGGTGCTGCTTTCTTT. Protein sequence: CASSLFQGAAFF. The V call is TRBV28, the J call TRBJ1-1, with TRBD1 as a possible D gene (5 bases). Between the trimmed V and J ends, which lost 1 base and 11 bases, there was a span of 11 bases. CDR3 size: 12 residues. Germline loops: CDR1 MDHEN, CDR2 SYDVKM.

Ten or more counts support this clonotype. The chain couples TRBV7-9 to TRBJ1-5, with D perhaps TRBD1 (5 bases). The germline V gene encodes CDR1 SEHNR and CDR2 FQNEAQ (reference sequence). The CDR3 is 13 amino acids. The ends were cut back, 10 bases at V and 6 bases at J, with 16 bases in the middle. CDR3 region: CATRDAEGQPQHF. The DNA of the CDR3 is TGTGCCACCCGGGACGCAGAAGGTCAGCCCCAGCATTTT.

This clonotype was recorded at least ten times. The chain carries TRBV5-1 and TRBJ2-5, with D possibly matching TRBD1 (6 bases). V was pared by 0 bases and J by 4 bases, with 7 bases between. This CDR3 region has 13 residues. Germline CDR1 SGHRS, CDR2 YFSETQ. The CDR3 DNA reads as TGCGCCAGCAGCTTGGAAGGGGGAGAGACCCAGTACTTC. It yields the protein CASSLEGGETQYF.

This chain uses TRBV5-1 with TRBJ2-3; D is possibly TRBD1 (6 bases). This CDR3 has 15 residues. The V gene lost 1 base and the J gene lost 4 bases, with 13 bases spanning the gap. From germline, CDR1 is SGHRS and CDR2 YFSETQ. The CDR3 is CASSLLGHQSDTQYF. The CDR3 coding sequence is TGCGCCAGCAGCTTGCTGGGACACCAGTCAGATACGCAGTATTTT.

This clonotype was detected a few times. As DNA, the CDR3 is TGCAGTGCTAGAGATCCCGTAGCAACAGATACGCAGTATTTT. Its translation: CSARDPVATDTQYF. The chain has TRBV20-1 and TRBJ2-3; D is ambiguous. V lost 0 bases and J 3 bases, leaving 10 bases between the germline ends. The CDR3 spans 14 residues. The germline gives CDR1 DFQATT, CDR2 SNEGSKA (reference sequence).

This clonotype was detected only a few times. The chain combines TRBV12-3 or TRBV12-4 with TRBJ1-5; possibly TRBD1 for D (5 bases). V gave up 4 bases and J gave up 6 bases, with 16 bases separating them. The CDR3 length is 15 residues. CDR3 in DNA: TGTGCCAGCAGTTACCTCCGGGGGGAAGGTCAGCCCCAGCATTTT. Translating gives CASSYLRGEGQPQHF.

This clonotype was recorded at least ten times. The chain couples TRBV19 to TRBJ1-1, with TRBD1 as a possible D gene (6 bases). The CDR3 is 11 residues long. Trimming took 7 bases from V and 7 from J, leaving 10 bases between them. Germline CDR1 and CDR2: LNHDA and SQIVND (reference sequence). CDR3 in amino acids: CASNQDSEAFF. DNA of the CDR3: TGTGCCAGTAATCAGGACAGTGAAGCTTTCTTT.

This clonotype was detected ten times or more. The rearrangement links TRBV5-1 to TRBJ2-5; D remains unclear. With 3 bases removed from V and 4 bases from J, the gap between germline ends came to 7 bases. This CDR3 has 12 residues. From germline, CDR1 is SGHRS and CDR2 YFSETQ. DNA for the CDR3: TGCGCCAGCAGCTCCTCATTAGAGACCCAGTACTTC. Its protein product is CASSSSLETQYF.

This clonotype was observed many times. The rearrangement joins TRBV5-1 to TRBJ2-6, with no clear D. The V and J ends lost 1 base and 0 bases respectively, with 8 bases between them. This CDR3 has 16 amino acids. Germline V gene data show CDR1 as SGHRS and CDR2 as YFSETQ. The CDR3 sequence is CASSLQGISGANVLTF. The CDR3 region has the DNA TGCGCCAGCAGCTTGCAAGGGATCTCTGGGGCCAACGTCCTGACTTTC.

This clonotype occurred many times. The chain uses TRBV29-1 and TRBJ2-3, with no clear D. Germline-derived CDR1 and CDR2 are SQVTM and ANQGSEA. The CDR3 runs 14 residues. Trimming removed 4 bases at V and 4 bases at J, with 15 bases between. This CDR3 is CSVGVAAPPDTQYF. CDR3 DNA sequence: TGCAGCGTTGGGGTGGCAGCTCCGCCAGATACGCAGTATTTT.

On this clonotype itself: A much larger clone differs from this one at a single base, so this may be a read error. The chain employs TRBV21-1 and TRBJ2-7; the D call of TRBD1 is as the table states it, not checked on the DNA. TRBV21-1 is described as a pseudogene. This CDR3 has 15 amino acids. The DNA of the CDR3 is TGTGCCAGGTTAGACCGGACAGGATATATTTACGAGCAGTACTTC. Amino acids: CARLDRTGYIYEQYF.

In this sample, this clonotype turned up many times. The CDR3 nucleotides read TGTGCCAGCACCTTAGGAGTCCCGGGTGAAGCTTTCTTT. Its translation is CASTLGVPGEAFF. This chain joins TRBV28 and TRBJ1-1; D gene uncertain. Germline values: CDR1 MDHEN, CDR2 SYDVKM. The V and J ends lost 7 bases and 7 bases respectively, with 16 bases between them. The CDR3 extends over 13 amino acids.

This clonotype has ten or more counts. A read error is possible here, since a much larger clone lies one base away. The chain links TRBV5-1 to TRBJ2-1; 14 bases map to TRBD2. With V trimmed by 7 bases and J by 7 bases, 13 bases remained unmatched. In germline, CDR1 is SGHRS, CDR2 YFSETQ. This CDR3 region has 17 residues. CDR3 DNA sequence: TGCGCCAGCGGCTCAGCGCGACTAGCGGGGGGGCCTAATGAGCAGTTCTTC. This translates into CASGSARLAGGPNEQFF.

In this sample, this clonotype turned up a few times. A much larger clone sits a single nucleotide away, making a read error possible. This CDR3 fails to terminate in the conserved phenylalanine or tryptophan, so it likely reflects a read error. This rearrangement joins TRBV7-2 to TRBJ2-5, with TRBD1 matching over 7 bases. The CDR3 has 16 amino acids. The J segment lost 3 bases and the V segment lost 0 bases, leaving 7 bases of the junction unmatched. Germline V gene lookup returns CDR1 SGHTA and CDR2 FQGNSA. This chain's CDR3 is CASSLAPGDREETQYS. Written as DNA, the CDR3 is TGTGCCAGCAGCTTAGCCCCCGGGGACAGAGAAGAGACCCAGTACTCC.

The genes are TRBV28 and TRBJ1-2, with D tentatively TRBD1 (5 bases). V shed 3 bases and J shed 7 bases, with 18 bases lying between them. CDR1 and CDR2 (germline): MDHEN, SYDVKM. This CDR3 region has 15 residues. The CDR3 DNA is TGTGCCAGCAGTTTTCAGAAGGGGTTCTCTTCTGGCTACACCTTC. This encodes CASSFQKGFSSGYTF.

On this clonotype itself: An end of the junction differs from the germline gene, which may be a read error. This sequence joins TRBV5-1 and TRBJ1-4, with D uncertain. Germline values: CDR1 SGHRS, CDR2 YFSETQ. The CDR3 covers 17 residues. The CDR3 loop is CASHPTGLFTTNEKPFF. The CDR3 DNA is TGCGCCAGCCACCCTACTGGGCTGTTCACAACTAATGAAAAACCGTTTTTC.

This clonotype was detected ten times or more. The V call is TRBV7-2, the J call TRBJ2-5, with TRBD2 as a possible D gene (7 bases). Germline assignment: CDR1 SGHTA and CDR2 FQGNSA. The length of the CDR3 is 13 residues. Trimming cost V 5 bases and J 6 bases, with 13 bases left between them. DNA of the CDR3: TGTGCCAGCAGCGGTAGGGGGGGAAAGACCCAGTACTTC. Protein sequence: CASSGRGGKTQYF.

This clonotype was found a few times. This chain links TRBV20-1 with TRBJ2-3, with D maybe TRBD2 (6 bases). This CDR3 region has 15 residues. Between the trimmed V and J ends, which lost 6 bases and 2 bases, there was a span of 18 bases. Germline CDR1 and CDR2: DFQATT and SNEGSKA (reference sequence). The CDR3: CSAGGGTVNTDTQYF. CDR3 DNA: TGCAGTGCGGGAGGAGGGACGGTAAACACAGATACGCAGTATTTT.

This clonotype appeared many times. The V gene is TRBV3-1, the J gene TRBJ2-5; TRBD2 agrees at 10 bases. V lost 4 bases to trimming and J lost 4 bases; unmatched junction nucleotides: 6. The CDR3 contains 15 residues. Germline V gene lookup returns CDR1 LGHDT and CDR2 YNNKEL (reference sequence). CDR3 coding DNA: TGTGCCAGCAGCCCAAGCGGGGGGGCCGTAGAGACCCAGTACTTC. It codes for CASSPSGGAVETQYF.

This clonotype has a count of ten or more. In nucleotides, the CDR3 is TGCGCCAGCATGGACAGGTCATACAATGAGCAGTTCTTC. It is translated as CASMDRSYNEQFF. The chain couples TRBV5-1 to TRBJ2-1; 7 bases fit TRBD1. V shed 6 bases, J shed 4 bases, and the junction held 4 bases outside the gene matches. Per the germline V gene, CDR1 is SGHRS and CDR2 is YFSETQ. The CDR3 is 13 residues long.

This clonotype was seen only a few times. V gene TRBV20-1 combines with J gene TRBJ2-7; 8 nucleotides agree with TRBD2. CDR3 length: 14 residues. Germline V lookup: CDR1 DFQATT, CDR2 SNEGSKA (reference sequence). V was clipped by 6 bases and J by 6 bases; unmatched bases: 13. In nucleotides, the CDR3 is TGCAGTGCCACGGAGCGGGGGACCCTATTCGAGCAGTACTTC. This gives the protein CSATERGTLFEQYF.

This clonotype came up many times. V gene TRBV12-3 or TRBV12-4 combines with J gene TRBJ2-1, with D maybe TRBD1 (5 bases). The CDR3 is made up of 14 amino acids. V shed 7 bases and J shed 2 bases, with 12 bases lying between them. The CDR3 DNA follows: TGTGCCAGCACCCCTAGGGGCACCTACAATGAGCAGTTCTTC. Its translation is CASTPRGTYNEQFF.

This clonotype was recorded many times. Its ends do not fully match the called genes, so a read error is possible. J is TRBJ2-1 and V is TRBV18; D might be TRBD1 (5 bases). Germline V lookup: CDR1 KGHSH, CDR2 LQKENI. This CDR3 is 14 amino acids long. The CDR3 DNA reads TGTGCCAGCACACCCAGGGAAACCTACAATGAGCAGTTCTTC. It translates to CASTPRETYNEQFF.